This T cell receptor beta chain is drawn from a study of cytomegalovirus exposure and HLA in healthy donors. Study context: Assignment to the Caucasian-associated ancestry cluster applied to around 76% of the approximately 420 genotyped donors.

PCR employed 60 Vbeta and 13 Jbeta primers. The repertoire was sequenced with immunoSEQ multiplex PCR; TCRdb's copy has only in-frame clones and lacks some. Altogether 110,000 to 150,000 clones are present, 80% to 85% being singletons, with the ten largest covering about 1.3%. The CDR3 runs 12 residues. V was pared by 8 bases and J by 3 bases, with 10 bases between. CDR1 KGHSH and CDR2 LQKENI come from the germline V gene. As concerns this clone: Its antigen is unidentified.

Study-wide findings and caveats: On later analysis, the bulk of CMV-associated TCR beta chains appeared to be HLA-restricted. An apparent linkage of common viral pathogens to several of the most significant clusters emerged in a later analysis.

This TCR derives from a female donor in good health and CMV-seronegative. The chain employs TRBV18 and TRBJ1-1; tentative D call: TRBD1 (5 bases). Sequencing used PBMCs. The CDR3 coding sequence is TGTGCCAGCGCGTCGGGGGACACTGAAGCTTTCTTT. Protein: CASASGDTEAFF. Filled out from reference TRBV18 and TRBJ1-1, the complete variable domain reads NAGVMQNPRHLVRRRGQEARLRCSPMKGHSHVYWYRQLPEEGLKFMVYLQKENIIDESGMPKERFSAEFPKEGPSILRIQQVVRGDSAAYFCASASGDTEAFFGQGTRLTVV.